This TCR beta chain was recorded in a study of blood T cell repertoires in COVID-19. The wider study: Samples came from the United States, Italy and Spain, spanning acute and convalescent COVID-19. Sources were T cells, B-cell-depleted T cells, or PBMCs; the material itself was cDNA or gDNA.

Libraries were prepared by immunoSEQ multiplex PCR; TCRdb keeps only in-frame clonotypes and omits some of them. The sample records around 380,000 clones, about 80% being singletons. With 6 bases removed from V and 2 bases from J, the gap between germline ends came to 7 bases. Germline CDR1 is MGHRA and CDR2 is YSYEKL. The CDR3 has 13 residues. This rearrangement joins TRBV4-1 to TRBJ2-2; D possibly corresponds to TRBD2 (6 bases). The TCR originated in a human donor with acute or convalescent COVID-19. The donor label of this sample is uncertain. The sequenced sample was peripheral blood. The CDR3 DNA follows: TGCGCCAGCAGGGAGGGAAACACCGGGGAGCTGTTTTTT. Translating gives CASREGNTGELFF.